The T cell receptor beta chain under discussion was sequenced for a study of T cells after yellow fever vaccination. Findings of the study overall: Most clones from primary vaccination were detected again post-booster (about 95% CD4, about 88% CD8). Faster peaking, at day 5 versus 15, marked a secondary response that was weaker.

TCRdb redid the calling of the 5' RACE reads with MiXCR, one entry per CDR3 protein. The table includes approximately 340,000 distinct CDR3 sequences, roughly 9.4% detected once. This clonotype occurred a few times. Its cognate antigen is unknown. Specimen: PBMCs, collected on the day of the first yellow fever vaccination. This TCR was recovered from a man between 18 and 35 years old who received the YFV17D yellow fever vaccine.

CDR3 DNA sequence: TGTGCCAGCACAATCCTAGCGGGGGATGGGGAAGCTTTCTTT. Translating it yields CASTILAGDGEAFF. The V and J genes are TRBV18 and TRBJ1-1; possible D gene TRBD1, 5 bases. Germline V gene sequence: CDR1 KGHSH, CDR2 LQKENI. The CDR3 extends over 14 amino acids. V lost 8 bases and J 8 bases, leaving 21 bases between the germline ends.